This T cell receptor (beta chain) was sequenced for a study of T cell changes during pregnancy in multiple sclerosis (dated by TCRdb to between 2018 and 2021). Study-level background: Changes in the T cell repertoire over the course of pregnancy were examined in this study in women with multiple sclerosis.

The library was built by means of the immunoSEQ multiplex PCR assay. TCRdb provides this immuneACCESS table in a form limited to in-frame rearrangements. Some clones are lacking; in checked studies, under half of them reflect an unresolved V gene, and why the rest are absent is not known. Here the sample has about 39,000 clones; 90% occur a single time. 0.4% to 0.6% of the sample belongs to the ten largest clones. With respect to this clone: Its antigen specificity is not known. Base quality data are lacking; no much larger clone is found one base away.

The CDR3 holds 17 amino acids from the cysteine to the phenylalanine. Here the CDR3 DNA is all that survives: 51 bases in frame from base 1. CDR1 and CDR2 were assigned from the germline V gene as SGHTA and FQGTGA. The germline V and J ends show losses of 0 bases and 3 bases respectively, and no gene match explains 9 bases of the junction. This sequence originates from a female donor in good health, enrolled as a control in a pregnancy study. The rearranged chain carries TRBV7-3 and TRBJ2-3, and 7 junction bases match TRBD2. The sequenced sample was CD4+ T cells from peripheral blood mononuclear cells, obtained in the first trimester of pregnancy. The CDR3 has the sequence CASSLTRRGGVTDTQYF. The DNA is TGTGCCAGCAGCTTAACGCGGCGCGGGGGAGTTACAGATACGCAGTATTTT.